The present T cell receptor (beta chain) was sequenced within a study of T cell changes during pregnancy in multiple sclerosis. Trimming cost V 2 bases and J 0 bases, with 7 bases left between them. The CDR3 is made up of 14 amino acids. Germline V gives CDR1 LNHDA, CDR2 SQIVND (reference sequence). With respect to this clone: The same CDR3 also results from other DNA sequences found in this sample.

Measured with immunoSEQ multiplex PCR; TCRdb has only the in-frame clones, and not every one. Of roughly 93,000 clones listed, about 90% were seen once; the top ten hold about 2%. The TCR was taken from a female donor in good health, enrolled as a control in a pregnancy study. The chain couples TRBV19 to TRBJ1-1; perhaps TRBD1 as D (5 bases). The source was peripheral blood, collected after pregnancy. In DNA form, the CDR3 reads TGTGCCAGTAGTATAACAGGAGTGAACACTGAAGCTTTCTTT. Amino acid sequence: CASSITGVNTEAFF.